The next 20 T cell receptor beta chains were all read from a single sample in a study of blood T cells in healthy people across ages. The authors ran a second PCR of roughly 6 to 12 cycles using a sample-barcoded 5' primer and a J-beta primer mix. Using its own MiXCR run on the 5' RACE reads, TCRdb lists one record per CDR3 protein. Here the sample spans around 710,000 distinct CDR3 sequences, about 40% being singletons. Sequenced input: blood. These receptors originate from an older woman in good health.

This clonotype occurred many times. This chain uses TRBV12-3 or TRBV12-4 with TRBJ1-5; 7 nucleotides align to TRBD1. V shed 11 bases and J 5 bases; nucleotides not matched to a gene: 9. The CDR3 is made up of 13 amino acids. The CDR3 bases are TGTGCCTGCCAAAACAGGGGAGATCAGCCCCAGCATTTT. It specifies CACQNRGDQPQHF.

The J gene is TRBJ2-5, the V gene TRBV2; D is ambiguous. This CDR3 spans 13 amino acids. V lost 6 bases and J 5 bases, leaving 13 bases between the germline ends. Germline loops: CDR1 SNHLY, CDR2 FYNNEI. The CDR3 loop is CASRESLGETQYF. CDR3 sequence (DNA): TGTGCCAGCAGGGAGAGTCTGGGGGAGACCCAGTACTTC.

The genes are TRBV5-1 and TRBJ2-7; 8 bases agree with TRBD1. CDR1 and CDR2 from the germline V gene are SGHRS and YFSETQ. The CDR3 extends over 15 amino acids. J lost 7 bases, V lost 3 bases, and 12 bases had no gene match. In nucleotides, the CDR3 is TGCGCCAGCAGCTGGGGGCCAGGGGGCGGCAATGAGCAGTACTTC. It is translated as CASSWGPGGGNEQYF.

This chain joins TRBV11-2 and TRBJ1-4, with 12 bases fitting TRBD1. Looked up from germline, CDR1 is SGHAT and CDR2 is FQNNGV. V gave up 3 bases and J gave up 11 bases; unmatched junction bases: 4. There are 14 residues in the CDR3. CDR3 region: CASSLGQGAWKLFF. DNA of the CDR3: TGTGCCAGCAGCTTGGGACAGGGGGCTTGGAAACTGTTTTTT.

In its sample, this clonotype was seen many times. This chain uses TRBV7-2 with TRBJ2-7; tentative D call: TRBD1 (5 bases). Germline V gene sequence: CDR1 SGHTA, CDR2 FQGNSA. The CDR3 has 14 amino acids. V was trimmed by 0 bases and J by 4 bases, leaving 10 bases between them. CDR3 coding DNA: TGTGCCAGCAGCTTAGCCCCAGGGCCTTACGAGCAGTACTTC. This gives the protein CASSLAPGPYEQYF.

CDR3 bases: TGTGCCAGCAGCACCTGGACAGGGTCGGGTAGCAATCAGCCCCAGCATTTT. Protein: CASSTWTGSGSNQPQHF. The chain uses TRBV7-9 and TRBJ1-5; 8 bases line up with TRBD1. The V gene end was trimmed by 5 bases and the J gene end by 0 bases; junction bases not matched to a gene: 9. The CDR3 totals 17 residues. Germline values: CDR1 SEHNR, CDR2 FQNEAQ (reference sequence).

Comments on this clonotype: A much more abundant neighbour one base away suggests this may be a read error. V gene TRBV6-6 combines with J gene TRBJ2-5; TRBD2 aligns across 8 bases. In germline, CDR1 is MNHNY, CDR2 SVGAGI (reference sequence). The V gene end was trimmed by 2 bases and the J gene end by 11 bases; junction bases not matched to a gene: 16. The CDR3 consists of 16 residues. The CDR3 DNA is TGTGCCAGCAGTTACACGGGACGAGCGGGAGACGAAAGGCAGTACTTC. Encoded protein: CASSYTGRAGDERQYF.

With respect to this clonotype: At one boundary the junction diverges from the germline segment, which might be a read error. The chain uses TRBV11-3 and TRBJ2-6; D might be TRBD1 (6 bases). The germline gives CDR1 SGHNT, CDR2 YENEEA. This CDR3 has 16 residues. The CDR3 loop is CAGSKHTGTGANVLTF. CDR3 DNA: TGTGCCGGCAGTAAACACACAGGGACTGGGGCCAACGTCCTGACTTTC.

The table lists this clonotype with a few counts. This chain uses TRBV7-9 with TRBJ2-3, with 10 nucleotides matching TRBD2. Germline loops: CDR1 SEHNR, CDR2 FQNEAQ (reference sequence). V lost 3 bases, J lost 5 bases, and 8 bases stayed unmatched. CDR3 size: 16 residues. The CDR3 is CASSFVPSGSGDTQYF. The CDR3 nucleotides are TGTGCCAGCAGCTTTGTCCCTAGCGGGAGCGGAGATACGCAGTATTTT.

The rearrangement links TRBV28 to TRBJ2-1; TRBD2 matches 14 bases. The CDR3 runs to 16 residues. V lost 8 bases, J lost 9 bases, and 12 bases stayed unmatched. Germline values: CDR1 MDHEN, CDR2 SYDVKM. CDR3 residues: CASLQTGTSGRVEQFF. CDR3 nucleotides: TGTGCCAGCTTACAAACCGGGACTAGCGGGAGAGTTGAGCAGTTCTTC.

This clonotype appeared a single time. The J gene is TRBJ1-6, the V gene TRBV7-6; TRBD1 aligns across 8 bases. The CDR3 is made up of 15 amino acids. CDR1 and CDR2 (germline): SGHVS, FNYEAQ. With V trimmed by 5 bases and J by 9 bases, 9 bases remained unmatched. CDR3 DNA sequence: TGTGCCAGCAGCCCGCGGCAGGGGGCGGGTTCACCCCTCCACTTT. This sequence encodes CASSPRQGAGSPLHF.

The V gene is TRBV7-2, the J gene TRBJ1-5; weak D call: TRBD1 (6 bases). This CDR3 region has 17 residues. Germline V CDR1 and CDR2: SGHTA, FQGNSA. The V gene lost 6 bases and the J gene lost 7 bases, with 25 bases spanning the gap. The CDR3 protein is CASSSALGGGGWQPQHF. The DNA of the CDR3 is TGTGCCAGCAGTTCCGCCCTGGGAGGGGGGGGTTGGCAGCCCCAGCATTTT.

Only one count was recorded for this clonotype. This may be a read error: a much more frequent sequence differs by one nucleotide. This chain connects TRBV29-1 to TRBJ2-7; unclear D gene. The CDR3 length is 14 residues. Germline loops: CDR1 SQVTM, CDR2 ANQGSEA. The V end was cut by 3 bases, the J end by 0 bases, with 12 bases between. The CDR3 DNA sequence: TGCAGCGTTGATTCCGGGCTGGACTCCTACGAGCAGTACTTC. Translation gives CSVDSGLDSYEQYF.

Comments on this clonotype: One end of the junction is discordant with germline, which a read error may explain. The gene calls are TRBV12-3 or TRBV12-4 and TRBJ2-7; 7 bases are shared with TRBD2. The CDR3 has 14 residues. The CDR3 nucleotides read TGTGCCAGCAGCCCGGGGGGTATTAGATACGAGCAGTCCTTC. Its protein is CASSPGGIRYEQSF.

The V and J genes are TRBV2 and TRBJ2-5; D is possibly TRBD1 (5 bases). This CDR3 spans 13 amino acids. V gave up 7 bases and J gave up 0 bases, with 9 bases separating them. CDR1 is SNHLY and CDR2 is FYNNEI in the germline V gene. The CDR3 DNA sequence: TGTGCCAGCAATCCGACAGACCAAGAGACCCAGTACTTC. Residues: CASNPTDQETQYF.

Only one count was recorded for this clonotype. The V gene is TRBV12-3 or TRBV12-4, the J gene TRBJ1-2; 9 bases line up with TRBD1. The CDR3 extends over 15 amino acids. J gave up 8 bases and V 4 bases, and 11 bases lay outside the gene matches. The CDR3 region has the DNA TGTGCCAGCAGTTCGCACAGGGGGCGGCGGGAAGGCTACACCTTC. Its protein product is CASSSHRGRREGYTF.

The chain carries TRBV6-2 or TRBV6-3 and TRBJ1-2, with a weak D call TRBD1 (6 bases). The CDR3 contains 14 residues. V was pared by 6 bases and J by 1 base, with 12 bases between. CDR1 is MNHEY and CDR2 is SVGEGT in the germline V gene. CDR3 sequence: CASRGGRGNYGYTF. The CDR3 region has the DNA TGTGCCAGCAGAGGGGGACGGGGTAACTATGGCTACACCTTC.

The chain is built from TRBV12-3 or TRBV12-4 and TRBJ2-1; TRBD1 might be the D (5 bases). This CDR3 contains 13 residues. Trimming took 3 bases from V and 9 from J, leaving 12 bases between them. The CDR3 region has the DNA TGTGCCAGCAGTTTCGGCAGGGTCCCTGAGCAGTTCTTC. It translates to CASSFGRVPEQFF.

This clonotype appeared a few times. The chain uses TRBV9 and TRBJ2-7; no clear D gene. The CDR3 runs to 15 residues. Germline V gene lookup returns CDR1 SGDLS and CDR2 YYNGEE. V was trimmed by 0 bases and J by 3 bases, leaving 13 bases between them. CDR3 loop: CASSVGAQRDYEQYF. For the CDR3, the DNA is TGTGCCAGCAGCGTAGGGGCGCAGAGAGACTACGAGCAGTACTTC.

A few counts support this clonotype. The CDR3 nucleotides read TGTGCCAGCAGCCCCAGGTCCCCTGGCGCCGTGGGTGGCTACACCTTC. It yields the protein CASSPRSPGAVGGYTF. V and J are TRBV12-3 or TRBV12-4 and TRBJ1-2; D ambiguous. The germline V and J ends were trimmed by 6 bases and 7 bases, with 24 bases remaining between them. The CDR3 runs 16 residues.